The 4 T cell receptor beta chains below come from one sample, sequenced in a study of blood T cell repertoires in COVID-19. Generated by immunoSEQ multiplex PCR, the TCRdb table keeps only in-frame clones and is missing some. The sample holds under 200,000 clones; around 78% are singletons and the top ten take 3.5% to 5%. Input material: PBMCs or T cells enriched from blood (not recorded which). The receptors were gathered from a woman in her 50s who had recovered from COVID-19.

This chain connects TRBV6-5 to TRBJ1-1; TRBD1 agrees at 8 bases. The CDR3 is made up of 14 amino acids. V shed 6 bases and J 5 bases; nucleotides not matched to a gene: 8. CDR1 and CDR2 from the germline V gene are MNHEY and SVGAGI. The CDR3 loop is CASRDDRGRTEAFF. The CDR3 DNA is TGTGCCAGCAGGGATGACAGGGGACGGACTGAAGCTTTCTTT.

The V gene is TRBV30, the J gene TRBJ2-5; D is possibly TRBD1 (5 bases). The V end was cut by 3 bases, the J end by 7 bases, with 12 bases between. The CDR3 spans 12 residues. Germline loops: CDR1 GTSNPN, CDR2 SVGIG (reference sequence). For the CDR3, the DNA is TGTGCCTGGAGCGGGCTTACAGGGACCCAGTACTTC. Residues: CAWSGLTGTQYF.

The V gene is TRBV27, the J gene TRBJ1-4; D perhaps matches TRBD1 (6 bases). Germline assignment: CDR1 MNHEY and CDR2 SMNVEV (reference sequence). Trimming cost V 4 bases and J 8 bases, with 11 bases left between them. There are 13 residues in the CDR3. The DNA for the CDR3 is TGTGCCAGCAGTTCGAACAGGGACGAAAAACTGTTTTTT. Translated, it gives CASSSNRDEKLFF.

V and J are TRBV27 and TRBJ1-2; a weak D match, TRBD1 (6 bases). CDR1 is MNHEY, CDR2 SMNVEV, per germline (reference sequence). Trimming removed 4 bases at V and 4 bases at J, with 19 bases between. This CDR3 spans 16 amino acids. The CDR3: CASSSFGTNARYGYTF. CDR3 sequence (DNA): TGTGCCAGCAGTTCCTTCGGGACAAACGCGCGCTATGGCTACACCTTC.